The clone carrying this TCR beta chain is medium-sized (0.01 to 0.1%). Its cognate antigen is unknown. Amplification of TRBV12-4/TRBJ1-2 clonotypes used adaptor-ligated barcode primers. TCRdb reanalysed the multiplex PCR reads using MiXCR and keeps one entry per CDR3 protein. The sample has around 490 distinct CDR3 sequences; around 17% are singletons. The CDR3 contains 11 residues. The V gene lost 5 bases and the J gene lost 7 bases, with 8 bases spanning the gap. The sorted Tregs were CD4+CD25+CD127-/low cells. Overall study findings and caveats: The TCR gene usage of tumor memory CD4+ T cells clustered together with blood and lymph node memory CD4+ cells and with lymph node naive CD4+ cells. Naive CD4+ cells shared approximately 12% of tumor Treg sequences. Tumor-infiltrating Treg TCR alpha and beta sequences overlapped most with tumor naive CD4+ T cells, then blood naive.

This clonotype was sampled from a female donor with breast cancer. V gene TRBV12-3 or TRBV12-4 combines with J gene TRBJ1-2, with a weak D call TRBD1 (5 bases). The sample taken for sequencing was Tregs sorted from blood. The CDR3 nucleotides are TGTGCCAGCAGTGGGGCGCTTGGCTACACCTTC. As protein: CASSGALGYTF.